This record concerns one T cell receptor (beta chain) sequence. Its antigen is unknown. CDR1 and CDR2 (germline): SGHTA, FQGNSA. The germline V and J ends were trimmed by 4 bases and 11 bases, with 9 bases remaining between them. This CDR3 is 11 amino acids long. The data were taken from a study of cytotoxic CD8 clonotypes in ibrutinib-treated CLL. Notes on the study in general: Baseline levels of clonality went above those of age-matched healthy donors and moved with circulating CD8+ T-cell counts. In sustained-remission versus progressing patients, sampling times differed.

Depths of 1 in 200,000 to 1 in 1 million T cells were the sequencing target. Produced via immunoSEQ multiplex PCR; TCRdb's table is partial and in-frame only. The data contain nearly 300,000 clones, around 77% of them seen just once; the ten biggest clones take up about 5.3%. The V gene is TRBV7-2, the J gene TRBJ1-5; weak D call: TRBD1 (6 bases). This TCR came from a human donor with chronic lymphocytic leukemia. Sample: PBMCs, taken at disease progression, from a patient treated with ibrutinib. The CDR3 DNA reads as TGTGCCAGCAGCTCGGACAGAACCCAGCATTTT. Protein sequence: CASSSDRTQHF.